What follows are 9 T cell receptor beta chains derived from one specimen sequenced in a study of T cell responses to AZD1222 COVID-19 vaccine. The method was immunoSEQ multiplex PCR; TCRdb's version includes in-frame clones alone and lacks a portion of them. The sample contains 150,000 to 200,000 clones, roughly 94% of which appear only once. The sequencing used peripheral blood, collected 28 days after the second AZD1222 dose. The receptors derive from an adult who received the AZD1222 COVID-19 vaccine.

In this sample, this clone turned up a few times. The rearrangement links TRBV19 to TRBJ2-7; the match to TRBD2 covers 9 bases. This CDR3 has 15 residues. Germline V gene data show CDR1 as LNHDA and CDR2 as SQIVND (reference sequence). Trimming removed 4 bases from V and 3 bases from J; junction bases left unmatched: 7. The CDR3 DNA follows: TGTGCCAGTAGTAGGTCCGCGGGAGGGAACTACGAGCAGTACTTC. It is translated as CASSRSAGGNYEQYF.

V and J are TRBV15 and TRBJ1-5; D unresolved. This CDR3 is 12 amino acids long. Per the germline V gene, CDR1 is LNHNV and CDR2 is YYDKDF (reference sequence). V was clipped by 1 base and J by 7 bases, with 5 bases between them. The CDR3 coding sequence is TGTGCCACCAGCAGAGGGGAACAGCCCCAGCATTTT. It encodes CATSRGEQPQHF.

The chain combines TRBV18 with TRBJ2-2; D is unresolved. Trimming took 0 bases from V and 1 from J, leaving 3 bases between them. Germline V gene lookup returns CDR1 KGHSH and CDR2 LQKENI. CDR3 length: 14 residues. Here the CDR3 DNA reads TGTGCCAGCTCACCACCGATGAACACCGGGGAGCTGTTTTTT. This codes for CASSPPMNTGELFF.

This chain joins TRBV27 and TRBJ2-7, with D perhaps given as TRBD1 or TRBD2 (6 bases each). Germline CDR1 is MNHEY and CDR2 is SMNVEV (reference sequence). The CDR3 has 14 amino acids. DNA of the CDR3: TGTGCTTCGGGGGCTGGAGCGGGTACCTACGAGCAGTACTTC. Amino acids: CASGAGAGTYEQYF.

This clone was seen only once. This rearrangement joins TRBV28 to TRBJ2-5; D call uncertain. Germline V gives CDR1 MDHEN, CDR2 SYDVKM. V lost 4 bases to trimming and J lost 5 bases, with 5 bases between them. The CDR3 has 11 residues. The CDR3 DNA sequence: TGTGCCAGCAGTTCGTCGGAGACCCAGTACTTC. It encodes CASSSSETQYF.

V usage is TRBV5-1 and J usage is TRBJ1-1; the D gene is possibly TRBD1 (5 bases). Between the trimmed V and J ends, which lost 0 bases and 0 bases, there was a span of 12 bases. This CDR3 has 16 amino acids. Germline lookup yields CDR1 SGHRS and CDR2 YFSETQ. The chain's CDR3 is CASSLVVGPVNTEAFF. The CDR3 DNA is TGCGCCAGCAGCTTGGTAGTGGGGCCGGTGAACACTGAAGCTTTCTTT.

The chain combines TRBV6-6 with TRBJ1-1, with D possibly being TRBD1 (5 bases). The germline gives CDR1 MNHNY, CDR2 SVGAGI (reference sequence). V lost 6 bases, J lost 4 bases, and 15 bases lay in between. This CDR3 comprises 14 residues. The CDR3 DNA sequence: TGTGCCAGCAGCCCTCAGGGAAGAGGCACTGAAGCTTTCTTT. Its protein is CASSPQGRGTEAFF.

This chain links TRBV7-4 with TRBJ1-6; no firm D call. The V end was cut by 0 bases, the J end by 10 bases, with 13 bases between. The CDR3 runs 15 residues. CDR1 is SGHVT, CDR2 SQSDAQ, per germline. Written as DNA, the CDR3 is TGTGCCAGCAGCTTAGCCACGGGATTGGGATCACCCCTCCACTTT. This codes for CASSLATGLGSPLHF.

This chain connects TRBV19 to TRBJ2-7, with TRBD2 as a possible D gene (6 bases). CDR3 size: 14 residues. From germline, CDR1 is LNHDA and CDR2 SQIVND (reference sequence). The V end was cut by 5 bases, the J end by 3 bases, with 14 bases between. The CDR3 spells CASSPGTRGYEQYF. CDR3 DNA: TGTGCCAGTAGTCCGGGGACTCGGGGCTACGAGCAGTACTTC.